This T cell receptor (beta chain) was recorded in a study of T cell responses to AZD1222 COVID-19 vaccine. Turning to the study itself: Second-dose groups at about 4 or about 12 weeks were pooled. The study, taken as a whole, reports: Targets within unmutated variant regions were reportedly found for nearly half of spike-specific TCRs.

Produced via immunoSEQ multiplex PCR; TCRdb's table is partial and in-frame only. Found here are about 170,000 clones, around nine tenths of them singletons; the top ten hold 1.6%. The table lists this clone with a few counts. Its antigen is still unknown. This CDR3 region has 13 residues. V was clipped by 3 bases and J by 2 bases, with 7 bases between them. From germline, CDR1 is KGHSH and CDR2 LQKENI. This chain links TRBV18 with TRBJ1-1; TRBD1 might be the D (6 bases). The sequencing here drew on peripheral blood, taken on day 0 of AZD1222 vaccination. The clonotype originates from an adult in good health. The CDR3 sequence: CASSPDSNTEAFF. CDR3 nucleotide sequence: TGTGCCAGCTCACCGGACAGCAACACTGAAGCTTTCTTT.